This entry is about one TCR beta chain. Followed over time, Seattle patients had been enrolled while infection was active. Under the authors' procedure: Reference gene primer amplification yielded estimated nucleated cell counts. Repertoires were generated with immunoSEQ multiplex PCR, while TCRdb's copy carries only in-frame clones and drops some. D and trimming come from the DNA, and the V and J calls and clone size come from that table. The table records 250,000 to 350,000 clones, more than 70% of them present only once. The germline V and J ends were trimmed by 0 bases and 0 bases, with 9 bases remaining between them. From germline, CDR1 is MNHEY and CDR2 SVGAGI. The CDR3 has 16 amino acids. The data are from a study of blood T cell repertoires in COVID-19. On the study more broadly: COVID-19 samples collected from the United States, Italy and Spain covered acute and convalescent phases. PBMCs, B-cell-depleted T cells, or T cells were the source of the cDNA or gDNA that made up the material.

The genes are TRBV6-5 and TRBJ1-3; D uncertain. The TCR comes from a woman in her 30s with COVID-19, enrolled during active disease. The specimen was peripheral blood. CDR3 in amino acids: CASSYSRSSSGNTIYF. The CDR3 bases are TGTGCCAGCAGTTACTCCAGGTCTTCCTCTGGAAACACCATATATTTT.